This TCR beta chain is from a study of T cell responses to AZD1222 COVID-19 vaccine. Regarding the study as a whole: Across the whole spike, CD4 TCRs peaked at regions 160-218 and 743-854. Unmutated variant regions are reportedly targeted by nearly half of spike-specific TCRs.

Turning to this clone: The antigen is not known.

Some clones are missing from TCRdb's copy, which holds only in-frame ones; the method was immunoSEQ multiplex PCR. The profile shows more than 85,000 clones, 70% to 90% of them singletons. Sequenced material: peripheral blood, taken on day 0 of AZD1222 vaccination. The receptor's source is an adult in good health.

The CDR3 DNA is TGTGCCAGCAGCTTCGTCCCGGGGGACACTGAAGCTTTCTTT. It codes for CASSFVPGDTEAFF. The chain employs TRBV11-2 and TRBJ1-1, with D maybe TRBD1 (5 bases). The CDR3 sequence is 14 residues long. V was trimmed by 3 bases and J by 3 bases, leaving 11 bases between them. Germline-derived CDR1 and CDR2 are SGHAT and FQNNGV.